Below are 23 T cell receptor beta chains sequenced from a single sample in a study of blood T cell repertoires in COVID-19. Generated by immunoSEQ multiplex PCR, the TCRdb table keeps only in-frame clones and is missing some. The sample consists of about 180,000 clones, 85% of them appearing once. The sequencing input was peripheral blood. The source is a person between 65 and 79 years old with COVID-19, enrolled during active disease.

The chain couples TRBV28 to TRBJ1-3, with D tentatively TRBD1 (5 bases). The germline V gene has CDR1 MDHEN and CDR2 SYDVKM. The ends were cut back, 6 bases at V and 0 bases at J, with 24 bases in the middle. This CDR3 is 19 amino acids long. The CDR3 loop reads CASSPRRRGEHRSGNTIYF. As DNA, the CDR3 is TGTGCCAGCAGCCCGAGGAGGAGGGGAGAACACCGCTCTGGAAACACCATATATTTT.

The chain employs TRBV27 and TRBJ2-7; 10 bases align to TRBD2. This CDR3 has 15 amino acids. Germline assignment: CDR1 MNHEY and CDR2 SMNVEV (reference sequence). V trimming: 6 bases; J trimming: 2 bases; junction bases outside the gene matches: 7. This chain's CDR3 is CASSWTSGVAYEQYF. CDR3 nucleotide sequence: TGTGCCAGCAGCTGGACTAGCGGAGTTGCCTACGAGCAGTACTTC.

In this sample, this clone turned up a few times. CDR3 nucleotides: TGTGCCAGCTCGGCGGAGTACGCAGATACGCAGTATTTT. This translates into CASSAEYADTQYF. The gene calls are TRBV18 and TRBJ2-3; no clear D. Looked up from germline, CDR1 is KGHSH and CDR2 is LQKENI. Trimming took off 6 bases at V and 4 bases at J, with 11 bases between the two ends. The CDR3 spans 13 residues.

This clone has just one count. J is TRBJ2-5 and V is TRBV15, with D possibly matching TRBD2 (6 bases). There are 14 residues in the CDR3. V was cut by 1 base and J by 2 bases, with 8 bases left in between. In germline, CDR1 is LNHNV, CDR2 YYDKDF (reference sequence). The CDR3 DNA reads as TGTGCCACCAGCAGAGTTGGACTACAAGAGACCCAGTACTTC. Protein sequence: CATSRVGLQETQYF.

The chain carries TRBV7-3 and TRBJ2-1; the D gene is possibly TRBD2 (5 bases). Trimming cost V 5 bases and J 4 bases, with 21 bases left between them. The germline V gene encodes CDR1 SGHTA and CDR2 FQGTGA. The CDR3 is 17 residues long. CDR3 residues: CASSPVADGMGYNEQFF. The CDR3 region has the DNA TGTGCCAGCAGCCCCGTAGCAGACGGGATGGGATACAATGAGCAGTTCTTC.

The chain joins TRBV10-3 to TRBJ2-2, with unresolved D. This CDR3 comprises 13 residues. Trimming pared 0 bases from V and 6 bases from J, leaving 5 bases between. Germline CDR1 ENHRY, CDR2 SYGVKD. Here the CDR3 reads CAISESRAGELFF. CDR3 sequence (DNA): TGTGCCATCAGTGAGTCCCGTGCCGGGGAGCTGTTTTTT.

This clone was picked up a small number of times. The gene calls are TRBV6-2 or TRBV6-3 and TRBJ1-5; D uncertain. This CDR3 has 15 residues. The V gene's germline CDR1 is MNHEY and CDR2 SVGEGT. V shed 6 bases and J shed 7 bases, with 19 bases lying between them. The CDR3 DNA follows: TGTGCCAGCAGCCCATCAACCCCAGGCCGCCAGCCCCAGCATTTT. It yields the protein CASSPSTPGRQPQHF.

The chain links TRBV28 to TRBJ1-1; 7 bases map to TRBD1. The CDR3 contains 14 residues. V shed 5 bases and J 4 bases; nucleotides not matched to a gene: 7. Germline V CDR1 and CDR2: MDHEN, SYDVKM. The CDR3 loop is CASSHTGEGTEAFF. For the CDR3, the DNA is TGTGCCAGCAGTCATACAGGGGAAGGCACTGAAGCTTTCTTT.

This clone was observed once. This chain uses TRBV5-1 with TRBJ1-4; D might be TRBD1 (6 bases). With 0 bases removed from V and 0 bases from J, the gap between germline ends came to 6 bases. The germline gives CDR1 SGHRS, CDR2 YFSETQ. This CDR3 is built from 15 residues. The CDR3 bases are TGCGCCAGCAGCTTGGAGGGGGCAACTAATGAAAAACTGTTTTTT. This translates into CASSLEGATNEKLFF. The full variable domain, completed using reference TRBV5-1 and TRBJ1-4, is KAGVTQTPRYLIKTRGQQVTLSCSPISGHRSVSWYQQTPGQGLQFLFEYFSETQRNKGNFPGRFSGRQFSNSRSEMNVSTLELGDSALYLCASSLEGATNEKLFFGSGTQLSVL.

The CDR3 DNA sequence: TGTGCCGCCCAGGGGGCGCGAAATCAGCCCCAGCATTTT. This codes for CAAQGARNQPQHF. The chain is built from TRBV28 and TRBJ1-5, with TRBD1 identical over 8 bases. CDR3 size: 13 residues. Germline V gene data show CDR1 as MDHEN and CDR2 as SYDVKM. With 11 bases clipped from V and 4 bases from J, the junction kept 7 bases outside the gene matches.

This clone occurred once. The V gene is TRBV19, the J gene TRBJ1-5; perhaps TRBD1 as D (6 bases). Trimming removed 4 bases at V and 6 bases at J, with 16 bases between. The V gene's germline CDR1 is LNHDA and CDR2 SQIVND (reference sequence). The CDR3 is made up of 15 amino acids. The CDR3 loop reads CASSRQDLGIQPQHF. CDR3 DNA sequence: TGTGCCAGTAGTAGACAGGATTTAGGAATTCAGCCCCAGCATTTT. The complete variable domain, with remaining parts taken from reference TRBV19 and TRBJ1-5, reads DGGITQSPKYLFRKEGQNVTLSCEQNLNHDAMYWYRQDPGQGLRLIYYSQIVNDFQKGDIAEGYSVSREKKESFPLTVTSAQKNPTAFYLCASSRQDLGIQPQHFGDGTRLSIL.

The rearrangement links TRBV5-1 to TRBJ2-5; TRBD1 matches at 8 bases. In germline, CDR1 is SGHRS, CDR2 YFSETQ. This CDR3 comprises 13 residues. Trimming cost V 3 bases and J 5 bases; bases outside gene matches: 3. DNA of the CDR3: TGCGCCAGCAGCTCGGACAGGGCCGAGACCCAGTACTTC. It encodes CASSSDRAETQYF.

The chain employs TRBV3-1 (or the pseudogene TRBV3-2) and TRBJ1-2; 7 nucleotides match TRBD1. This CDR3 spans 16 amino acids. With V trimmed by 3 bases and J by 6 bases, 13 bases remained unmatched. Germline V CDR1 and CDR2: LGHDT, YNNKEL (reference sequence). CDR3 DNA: TGTGCCAGCAGCCATTTAACCGGGACAGAGGCTCATGGCTACACCTTC. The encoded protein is CASSHLTGTEAHGYTF.

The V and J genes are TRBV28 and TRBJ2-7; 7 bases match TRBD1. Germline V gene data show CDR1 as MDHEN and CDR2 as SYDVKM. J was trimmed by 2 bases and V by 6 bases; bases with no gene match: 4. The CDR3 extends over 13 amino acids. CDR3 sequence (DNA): TGTGCCAGCAGAACAGGGGCCACCTACGAGCAGTACTTC. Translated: CASRTGATYEQYF. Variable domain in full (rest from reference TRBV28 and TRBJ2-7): DVKVTQSSRYLVKRTGEKVFLECVQDMDHENMFWYRQDPGLGLRLIYFSYDVKMKEKGDIPEGYSVSREKKERFSLILESASTNQTSMYLCASRTGATYEQYFGPGTRLTVT.

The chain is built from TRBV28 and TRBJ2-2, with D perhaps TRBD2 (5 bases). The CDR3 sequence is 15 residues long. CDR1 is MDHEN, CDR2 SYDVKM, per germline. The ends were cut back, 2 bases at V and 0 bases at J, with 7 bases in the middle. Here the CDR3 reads CASSLGGTNTGELFF. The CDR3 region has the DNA TGTGCCAGCAGTTTAGGAGGCACGAACACCGGGGAGCTGTTTTTT.

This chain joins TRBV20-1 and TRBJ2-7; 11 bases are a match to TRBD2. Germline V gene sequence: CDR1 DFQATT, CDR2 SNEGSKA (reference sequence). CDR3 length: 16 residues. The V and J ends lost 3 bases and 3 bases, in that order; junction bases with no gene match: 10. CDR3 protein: CSASASGRIGIYEQYF. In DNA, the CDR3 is TGCAGTGCTAGTGCTAGCGGGAGGATCGGAATCTACGAGCAGTACTTC.

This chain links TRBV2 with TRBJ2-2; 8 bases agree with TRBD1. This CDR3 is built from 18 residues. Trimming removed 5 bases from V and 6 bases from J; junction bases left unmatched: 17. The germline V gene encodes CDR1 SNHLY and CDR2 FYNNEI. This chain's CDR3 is CASSLIRIGQGNAGELFF. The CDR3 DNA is TGTGCCAGCAGTTTGATTCGAATTGGACAGGGAAATGCCGGGGAGCTGTTTTTT.

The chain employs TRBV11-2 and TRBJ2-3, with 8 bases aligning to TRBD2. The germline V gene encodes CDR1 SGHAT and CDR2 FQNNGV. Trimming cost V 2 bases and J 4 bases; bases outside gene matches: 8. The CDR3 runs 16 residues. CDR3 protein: CASSLNIGGLADTQYF. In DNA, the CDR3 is TGTGCCAGCAGCTTAAATATCGGGGGACTAGCAGATACGCAGTATTTT.

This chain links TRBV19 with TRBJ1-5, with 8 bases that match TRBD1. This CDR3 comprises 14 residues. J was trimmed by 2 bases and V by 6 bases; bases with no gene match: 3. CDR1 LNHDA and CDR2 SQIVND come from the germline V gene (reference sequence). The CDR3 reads CASRTGAGNQPQHF. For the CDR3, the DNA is TGTGCCAGTAGGACAGGGGCAGGCAATCAGCCCCAGCATTTT. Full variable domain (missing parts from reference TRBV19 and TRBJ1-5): DGGITQSPKYLFRKEGQNVTLSCEQNLNHDAMYWYRQDPGQGLRLIYYSQIVNDFQKGDIAEGYSVSREKKESFPLTVTSAQKNPTAFYLCASRTGAGNQPQHFGDGTRLSIL.

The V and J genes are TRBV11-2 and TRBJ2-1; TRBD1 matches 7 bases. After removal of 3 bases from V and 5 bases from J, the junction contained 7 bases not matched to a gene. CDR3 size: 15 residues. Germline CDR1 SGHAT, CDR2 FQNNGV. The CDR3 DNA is TGTGCCAGCAGCTTGAGTTCAGGGGGAAACAATGAGCAGTTCTTC. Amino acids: CASSLSSGGNNEQFF.

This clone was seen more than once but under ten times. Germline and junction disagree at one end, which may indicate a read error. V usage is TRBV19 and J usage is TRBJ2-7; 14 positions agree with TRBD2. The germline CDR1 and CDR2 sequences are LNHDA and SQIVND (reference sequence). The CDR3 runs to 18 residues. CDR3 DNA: TGTGCCAGTAGTATAGGTTGGACTAGCGGGGGGTTCTCCGACGAGCAGTACTTC. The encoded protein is CASSIGWTSGGFSDEQYF.

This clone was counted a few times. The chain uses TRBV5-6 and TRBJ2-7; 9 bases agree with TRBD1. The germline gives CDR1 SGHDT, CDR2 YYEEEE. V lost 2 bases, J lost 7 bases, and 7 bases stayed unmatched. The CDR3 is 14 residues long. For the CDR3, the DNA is TGTGCCAGCAGCTTCGGGACAGGGAAAGCTGAGCAGTACTTC. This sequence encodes CASSFGTGKAEQYF.

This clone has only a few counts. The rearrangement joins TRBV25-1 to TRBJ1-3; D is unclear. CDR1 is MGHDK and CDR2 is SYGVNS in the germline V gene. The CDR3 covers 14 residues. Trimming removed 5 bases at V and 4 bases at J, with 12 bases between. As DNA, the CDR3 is TGTGCCAGCAGTCCTCGGTCGCGGGGAAACACCATATATTTT. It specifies CASSPRSRGNTIYF.